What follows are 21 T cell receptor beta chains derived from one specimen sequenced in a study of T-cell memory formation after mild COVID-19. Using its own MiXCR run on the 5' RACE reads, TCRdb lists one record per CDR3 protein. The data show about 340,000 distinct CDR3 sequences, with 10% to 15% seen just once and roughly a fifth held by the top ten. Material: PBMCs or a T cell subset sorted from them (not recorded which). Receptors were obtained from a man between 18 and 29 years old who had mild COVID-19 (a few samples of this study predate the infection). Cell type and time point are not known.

The CDR3 loop reads CASSTDYRETQYF. CDR3 DNA: TGTGCCAGCAGCACGGACTACCGAGAGACCCAGTACTTC. The V call is TRBV9, the J call TRBJ2-5; D is possibly TRBD2 (6 bases). Germline V gives CDR1 SGDLS, CDR2 YYNGEE. The CDR3 has 13 amino acids. The V end was cut by 4 bases, the J end by 4 bases, with 11 bases between.

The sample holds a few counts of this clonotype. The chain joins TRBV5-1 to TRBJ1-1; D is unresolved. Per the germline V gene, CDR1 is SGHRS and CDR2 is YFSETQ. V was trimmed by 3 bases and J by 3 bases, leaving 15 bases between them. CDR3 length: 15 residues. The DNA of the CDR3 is TGCGCCAGCAGCTCTTCTCAGGTAGCTGACACTGAAGCTTTCTTT. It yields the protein CASSSSQVADTEAFF.

The CDR3 region is CASSVGGTANEQFF. Here the CDR3 DNA reads TGTGCCAGCAGCGTAGGTGGGACAGCCAATGAGCAGTTCTTC. The rearrangement uses TRBV9 and TRBJ2-1; TRBD1 matches at 7 bases. The CDR3 spans 14 residues. CDR1 SGDLS and CDR2 YYNGEE come from the germline V gene. J gave up 6 bases and V 0 bases, and 3 bases lay outside the gene matches.

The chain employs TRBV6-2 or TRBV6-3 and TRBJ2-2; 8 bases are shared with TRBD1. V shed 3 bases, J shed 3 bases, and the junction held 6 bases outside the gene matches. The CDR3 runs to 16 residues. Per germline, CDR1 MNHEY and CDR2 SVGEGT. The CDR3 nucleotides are TGTGCCAGCAGTTATGCAGGGGGCTTGTACACCGGGGAGCTGTTTTTT. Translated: CASSYAGGLYTGELFF.

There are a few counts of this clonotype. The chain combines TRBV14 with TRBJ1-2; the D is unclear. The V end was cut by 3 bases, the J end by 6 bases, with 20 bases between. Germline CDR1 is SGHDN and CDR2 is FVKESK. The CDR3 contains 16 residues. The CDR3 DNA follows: TGTGCCAGCAGCCAGAGTCTGCTCTCGGACCCGAATGGCTACACCTTC. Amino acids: CASSQSLLSDPNGYTF. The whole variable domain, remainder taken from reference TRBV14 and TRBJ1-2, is EAGVTQFPSHSVIEKGQTVTLRCDPISGHDNLYWYRRVMGKEIKFLLHFVKESKQDESGMPNNRFLAERTGGTYSTLKVQPAELEDSGVYFCASSQSLLSDPNGYTFGSGTRLTVV.

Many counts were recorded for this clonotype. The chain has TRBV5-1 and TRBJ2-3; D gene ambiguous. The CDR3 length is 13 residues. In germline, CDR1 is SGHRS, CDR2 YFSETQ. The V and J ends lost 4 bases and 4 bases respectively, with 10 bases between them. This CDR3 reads CASSREGSDTQYF. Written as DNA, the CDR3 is TGCGCCAGCAGCCGAGAAGGATCAGATACGCAGTATTTT.

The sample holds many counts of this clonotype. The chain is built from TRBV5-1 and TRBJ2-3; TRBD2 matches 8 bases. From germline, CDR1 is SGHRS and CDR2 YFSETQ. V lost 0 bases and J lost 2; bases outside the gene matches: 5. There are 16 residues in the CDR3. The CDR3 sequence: CASSLEPTSATDTQYF. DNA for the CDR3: TGCGCCAGCAGCTTGGAGCCGACTAGCGCCACAGATACGCAGTATTTT.

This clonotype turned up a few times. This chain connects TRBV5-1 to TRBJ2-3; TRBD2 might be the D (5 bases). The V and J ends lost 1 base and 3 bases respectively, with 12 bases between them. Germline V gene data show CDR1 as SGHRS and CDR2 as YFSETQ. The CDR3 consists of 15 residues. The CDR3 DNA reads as TGCGCCAGCAGCTTGCGTCCTAGCATGACAGATACGCAGTATTTT. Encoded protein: CASSLRPSMTDTQYF.

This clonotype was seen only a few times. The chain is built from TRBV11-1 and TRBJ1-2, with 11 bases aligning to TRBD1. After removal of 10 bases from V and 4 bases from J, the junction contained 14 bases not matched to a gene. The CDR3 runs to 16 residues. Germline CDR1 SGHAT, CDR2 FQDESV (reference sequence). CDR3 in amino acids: CAISTPGTGGSYGYTF. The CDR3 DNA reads TGTGCCATTTCGACCCCCGGGACAGGGGGTTCCTATGGCTACACCTTC.

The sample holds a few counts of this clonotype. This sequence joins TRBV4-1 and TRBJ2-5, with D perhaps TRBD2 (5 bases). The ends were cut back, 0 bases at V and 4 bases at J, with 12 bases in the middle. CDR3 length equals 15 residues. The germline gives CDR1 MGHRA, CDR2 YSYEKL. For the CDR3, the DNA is TGCGCCAGCAGCCAAGAGAGGGATGGGCTAGAGACCCAGTACTTC. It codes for CASSQERDGLETQYF.

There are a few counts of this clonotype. CDR3 nucleotides: TGTGCCAGCAGCCGTATGGGAGAAAATGAGCAGTTCTTC. Amino acid sequence: CASSRMGENEQFF. The genes are TRBV4-2 and TRBJ2-1; D might be TRBD2 (5 bases). The CDR3 is 13 residues long. V was cut by 4 bases and J by 7 bases, with 11 bases left in between. CDR1 is LGHNA and CDR2 is YNFKEQ in the germline V gene.

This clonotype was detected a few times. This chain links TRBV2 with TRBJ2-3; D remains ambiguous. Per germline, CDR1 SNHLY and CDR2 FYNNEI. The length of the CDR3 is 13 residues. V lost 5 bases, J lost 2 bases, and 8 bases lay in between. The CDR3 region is CASSRFYTDTQYF. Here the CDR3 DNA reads TGTGCCAGCAGTCGGTTTTACACAGATACGCAGTATTTT.

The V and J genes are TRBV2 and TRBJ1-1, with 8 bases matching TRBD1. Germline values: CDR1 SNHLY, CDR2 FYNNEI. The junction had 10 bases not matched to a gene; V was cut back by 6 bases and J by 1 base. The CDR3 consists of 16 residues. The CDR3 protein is CASRRGQGEANTEAFF. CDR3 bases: TGTGCCAGCAGACGCGGACAGGGAGAGGCGAACACTGAAGCTTTCTTT. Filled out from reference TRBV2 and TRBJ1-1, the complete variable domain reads EPEVTQTPSHQVTQMGQEVILRCVPISNHLYFYWYRQILGQKVEFLVSFYNNEISEKSEIFDDQFSVERPDGSNFTLKIRSTKLEDSAMYFCASRRGQGEANTEAFFGQGTRLTVV.

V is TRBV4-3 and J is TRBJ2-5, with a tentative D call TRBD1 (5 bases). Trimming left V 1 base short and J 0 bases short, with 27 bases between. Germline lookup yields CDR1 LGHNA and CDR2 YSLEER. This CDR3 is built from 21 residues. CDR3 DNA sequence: TGCGCCAGCAGCCAAGGCAGGGCCCTGAGTGAAAGGGGTTGGAACCAAGAGACCCAGTACTTC. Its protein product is CASSQGRALSERGWNQETQYF.

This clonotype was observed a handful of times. The CDR3 DNA reads as TGCGCCAGCAGCCAAGATAGGGCTAGCTTGGAGACCCAGTACTTC. Protein sequence: CASSQDRASLETQYF. The rearrangement uses TRBV4-3 and TRBJ2-5, with D possibly being TRBD2 (5 bases). V was trimmed by 0 bases and J by 5 bases, leaving 13 bases between them. CDR3 length equals 15 residues. Germline V gene lookup returns CDR1 LGHNA and CDR2 YSLEER.

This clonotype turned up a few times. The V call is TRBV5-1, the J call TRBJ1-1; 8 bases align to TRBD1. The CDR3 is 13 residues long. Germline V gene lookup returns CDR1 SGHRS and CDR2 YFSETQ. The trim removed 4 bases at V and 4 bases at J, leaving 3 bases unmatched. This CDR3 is CASSGQGVTEAFF. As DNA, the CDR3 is TGCGCCAGCAGCGGACAGGGAGTCACTGAAGCTTTCTTT.

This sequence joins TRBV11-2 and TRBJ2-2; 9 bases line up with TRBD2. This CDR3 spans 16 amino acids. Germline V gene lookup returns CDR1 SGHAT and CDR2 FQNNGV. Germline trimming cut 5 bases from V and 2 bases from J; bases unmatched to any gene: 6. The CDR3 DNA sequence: TGTGCCAGCAGCCCACGACTAGCGGTAAACACCGGGGAGCTGTTTTTT. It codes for CASSPRLAVNTGELFF.

The CDR3 bases are TGTGCCAGCCTCACCAACACTGAAGCTTTCTTT. Translating it yields CASLTNTEAFF. This chain connects TRBV7-8 to TRBJ1-1; D remains unclear. Trimming took 8 bases from V and 2 from J, leaving 6 bases between them. The CDR3 totals 11 residues. CDR1 and CDR2 (germline): SGHVS, FQNEAQ. Based on the CDR3 plus reference TRBV7-8 and TRBJ1-1, the full variable domain is GAGVSQSPRYKVAKRGQDVALRCDPISGHVSLFWYQQALGQGPEFLTYFQNEAQLDKSGLPSDRFFAERPEGSVSTLKIQRTQQEDSAVYLCASLTNTEAFFGQGTRLTVV.

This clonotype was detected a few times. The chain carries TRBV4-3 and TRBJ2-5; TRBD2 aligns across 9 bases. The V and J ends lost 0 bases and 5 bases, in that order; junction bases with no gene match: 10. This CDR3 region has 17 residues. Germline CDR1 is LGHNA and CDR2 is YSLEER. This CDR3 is CASSQDRVAGVGETQYF. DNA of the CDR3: TGCGCCAGCAGCCAAGATCGGGTAGCGGGGGTTGGGGAGACCCAGTACTTC.

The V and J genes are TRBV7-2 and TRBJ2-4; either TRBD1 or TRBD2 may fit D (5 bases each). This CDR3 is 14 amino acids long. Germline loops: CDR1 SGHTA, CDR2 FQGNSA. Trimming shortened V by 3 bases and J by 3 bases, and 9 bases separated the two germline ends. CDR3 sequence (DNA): TGTGCCAGCAGCTTCGGGGCGTTCAAAAACATTCAGTACTTC. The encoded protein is CASSFGAFKNIQYF.

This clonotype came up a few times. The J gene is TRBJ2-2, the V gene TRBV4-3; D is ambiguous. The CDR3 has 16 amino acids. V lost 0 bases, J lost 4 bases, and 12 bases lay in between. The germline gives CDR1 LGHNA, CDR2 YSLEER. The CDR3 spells CASSQEGRTGTGELFF. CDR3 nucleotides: TGCGCCAGCAGCCAAGAGGGTCGGACGGGCACCGGGGAGCTGTTTTTT.